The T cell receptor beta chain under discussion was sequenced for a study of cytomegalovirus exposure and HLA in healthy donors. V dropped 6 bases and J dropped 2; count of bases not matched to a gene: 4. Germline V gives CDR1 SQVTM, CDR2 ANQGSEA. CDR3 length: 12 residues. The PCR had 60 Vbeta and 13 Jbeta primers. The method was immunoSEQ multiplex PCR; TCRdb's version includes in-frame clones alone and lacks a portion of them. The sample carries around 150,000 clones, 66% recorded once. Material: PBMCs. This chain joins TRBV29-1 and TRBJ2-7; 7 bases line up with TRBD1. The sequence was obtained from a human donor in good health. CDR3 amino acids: CSVKTGTYEQYF. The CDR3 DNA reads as TGCAGCGTCAAGACAGGGACCTACGAGCAGTACTTC.